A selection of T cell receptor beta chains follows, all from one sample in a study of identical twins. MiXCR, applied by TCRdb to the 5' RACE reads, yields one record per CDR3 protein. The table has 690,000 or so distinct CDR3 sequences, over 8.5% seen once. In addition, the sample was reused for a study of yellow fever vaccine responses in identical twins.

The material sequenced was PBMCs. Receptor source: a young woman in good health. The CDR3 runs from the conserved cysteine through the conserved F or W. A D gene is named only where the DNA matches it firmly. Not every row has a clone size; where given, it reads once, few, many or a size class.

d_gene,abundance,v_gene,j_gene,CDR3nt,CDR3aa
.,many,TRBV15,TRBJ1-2,TGTGCCACCAGCGTCCGGGATAACTATGGCTACACCTTC,CATSVRDNYGYTF
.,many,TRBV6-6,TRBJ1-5,TGTGCCGCCCGGGCATTCTCAAATCAGCCCCAGCATTTT,CAARAFSNQPQHF
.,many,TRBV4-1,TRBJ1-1,TGCGCCAGCAGCCAAGACGGACTCATGAACACTGAAGCTTTCTTT,CASSQDGLMNTEAFF
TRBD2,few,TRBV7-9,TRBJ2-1,TGTGCCAGCAGCAGAGCGGGAGGGCTATACAATGAGCAGTTCTTC,CASSRAGGLYNEQFF
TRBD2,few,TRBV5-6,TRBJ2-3,TGTGCCAGCAGCTTGAATCGCGGGAGGGGGAGTGGAGATACGCAGTATTTT,CASSLNRGRGSGDTQYF
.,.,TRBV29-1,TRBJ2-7,TGCAGCGTTGAACTTCCTGCGGGACGGGGCTACGAGCAGTCCTTC,CSVELPAGRGYEQSF
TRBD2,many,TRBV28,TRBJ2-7,TGTGCCAGCAGTTTAACCCCGGGACTAGCCTACGAGCAGTACTTC,CASSLTPGLAYEQYF
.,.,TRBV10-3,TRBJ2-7,TGTGCCATCGGCAGGGCCGAGCAGTACTTC,CAIGRAEQYF
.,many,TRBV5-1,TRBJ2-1,TGCGCCAGCAGCCAAGGGGGGACGAATGAGCAGTTCTTC,CASSQGGTNEQFF
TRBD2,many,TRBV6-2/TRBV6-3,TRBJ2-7,TGTGCCACCGCGGGACTAGCGGGAGGGTCCTACGAGCAGTACTTC,CATAGLAGGSYEQYF
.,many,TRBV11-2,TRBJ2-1,TGTGCCAGCAGCCCCGGGACCTCTCGGTTCTTC,CASSPGTSRFF
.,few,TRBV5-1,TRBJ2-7,TGCGCCAGCAGCTTGGATCGGCAGTCGTCCTACGAGCAGTACTTC,CASSLDRQSSYEQYF
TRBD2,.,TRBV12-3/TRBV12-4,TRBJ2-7,TGTGCCAGCAGCCCTGCGGGACTAGCGGGAGGAGGGGTCGAGCAGTACTTC,CASSPAGLAGGGVEQYF
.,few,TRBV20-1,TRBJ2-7,TGCAGTGCTAGACCCCGGGACCGCGACTCTCGCGAGCAGTACTTC,CSARPRDRDSREQYF
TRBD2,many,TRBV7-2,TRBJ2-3,TGTGCCAGCAGCCCTCAAGCGGGAGGGATATTCACAGATACGCAGTATTTT,CASSPQAGGIFTDTQYF
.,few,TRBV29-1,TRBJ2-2,TGCAGCGTTGATAACACTAACACCGGGGAGCTGTTTTTT,CSVDNTNTGELFF
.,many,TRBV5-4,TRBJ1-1,TGTGCCAGCAGCTTGATAGATAACACTGAAGCTTTCTTT,CASSLIDNTEAFF
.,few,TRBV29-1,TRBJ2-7,TGCAGCGTGCGGGACAACTCCTACGAGCAGTACTTC,CSVRDNSYEQYF
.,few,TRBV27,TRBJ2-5,TGTGCCAGCAGCCCCGGATCGGCTAGGGAGACCCAGTACTTC,CASSPGSARETQYF
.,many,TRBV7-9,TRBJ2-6,TGTGCCAGCAGCGACACATTCTCTGGGGCCAACGTCCTGACTTTC,CASSDTFSGANVLTF
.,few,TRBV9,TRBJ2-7,TGTGCCAGCAAGGGGGAAAACCTCTACGAGCAGTACTTC,CASKGENLYEQYF
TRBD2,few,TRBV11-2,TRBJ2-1,TGTGCCAGCAGCCCATTCAGATCCTTTCAAGGGAGGGACAATGAGCAGTTCTTC,CASSPFRSFQGRDNEQFF
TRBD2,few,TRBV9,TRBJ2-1,TGTGCCAGCAGCGTTAGCGGGGGCCTCTCCTACAATGAGCAGTTCTTC,CASSVSGGLSYNEQFF
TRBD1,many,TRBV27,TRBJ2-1,TGTGCCAGCAGTGACAGGGCGCCCCCCTACGAGCAGTTCTTC,CASSDRAPPYEQFF
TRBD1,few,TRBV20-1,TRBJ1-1,TGCAGTGCTAGAGAGGGACAGGGTGGGACTGAAGCTTTCTTT,CSAREGQGGTEAFF
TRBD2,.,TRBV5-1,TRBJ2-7,TGCGCCAGCAGCTTGGGCGGGAGTTTCAACGAGCAGTACTTC,CASSLGGSFNEQYF